The 24 T cell receptor beta chains given below trace back to one sample, sequenced in a study of blood T cells in healthy people across ages (dated by TCRdb to about 2015). Libraries were prepared through 5' RACE. The run used an Illumina HiSeq 2500. The second PCR ran for about 6 to 12 cycles and used a J-beta primer mix along with a sample-barcoded 5' primer. TCRdb reran the public reads through fastp at Q25 and MiXCR, keeping productive beta chains. A single entry per CDR3 protein holds the most common genes and DNA from its merged rows. For this sample the table gives 800,000 to 1,000,000 distinct CDR3 sequences, of which about 44% were detected only once. The ten most abundant clones make up 13% of the sample. The sample consisted of blood. These receptors were collected from a man aged 25 to 45 in good health.

V and J are TRBV18 and TRBJ2-5; 7 bases are shared with TRBD1. The DNA end is more similar to TRBJ2-7, so the J call may be wrong. Looked up from germline, CDR1 is KGHSH and CDR2 is LQKENI. The CDR3 sequence is 14 residues long. This CDR3 reads CASSPDRVPYEQYF. As DNA, the CDR3 is TGTGCCAGCTCACCAGACAGGGTTCCCTACGAGCAGTACTTC.

Concerning this clonotype itself: Its ends do not fully match the called genes, so a read error is possible. The chain is built from TRBV24-1 and TRBJ2-1; TRBD1 matches at 9 bases. The length of the CDR3 is 13 residues. In germline, CDR1 is KGHDR, CDR2 SFDVKD. CDR3 in DNA: TGTGCCACTGGACAGGGGTCCTCCAATGAGCAGTTCTTC. Translation gives CATGQGSSNEQFF.

The rearrangement links TRBV2 to TRBJ1-4; no reliable D call. The V gene lost 6 bases and the J gene lost 0 bases, with 8 bases spanning the gap. Germline V gives CDR1 SNHLY, CDR2 FYNNEI. The CDR3 covers 14 residues. The CDR3 here is CASRLDATNEKLFF. CDR3 sequence (DNA): TGTGCCAGCAGGCTAGACGCAACTAATGAAAAACTGTTTTTT.

This clonotype occurred a few times. The chain links TRBV2 to TRBJ2-3; no firm D call. V was cut by 3 bases and J by 2 bases, with 9 bases left in between. This CDR3 region has 14 residues. Germline V gives CDR1 SNHLY, CDR2 FYNNEI. The CDR3 DNA follows: TGTGCCAGCAGTGACGATAGGTCCACAGATACGCAGTATTTT. This encodes CASSDDRSTDTQYF.

This clonotype was observed a handful of times. This chain uses TRBV4-2 with TRBJ2-5; TRBD2 is a possible D gene (6 bases). In germline, CDR1 is LGHNA, CDR2 YNFKEQ. Trimming left V 3 bases short and J 0 bases short, with 17 bases between. The CDR3 loop spans 17 amino acids. This CDR3 is CASSQLGGNSHQETQYF. In nucleotides, the CDR3 is TGTGCCAGCAGCCAGCTCGGAGGGAACTCCCACCAAGAGACCCAGTACTTC.

The V and J genes are TRBV29-1 and TRBJ2-3; weak D call: TRBD1 (6 bases). The length of the CDR3 is 16 residues. V lost 0 bases and J 0 bases, leaving 13 bases between the germline ends. Germline V CDR1 and CDR2: SQVTM, ANQGSEA. CDR3 region: CSVEDPDRKSTDTQYF. The CDR3 DNA reads as TGCAGCGTTGAAGACCCCGACAGGAAGAGCACAGATACGCAGTATTTT.

This clonotype was recorded a few times. This chain uses TRBV4-2 with TRBJ1-5; D call uncertain. V was cut by 0 bases and J by 5 bases, with 11 bases left in between. Per the germline V gene, CDR1 is LGHNA and CDR2 is YNFKEQ. The CDR3 contains 15 residues. The CDR3 bases are TGTGCCAGCAGCCAAGAAGTGGAAGGTTATCAGCCCCAGCATTTT. This translates into CASSQEVEGYQPQHF.

In its sample, this clonotype was seen a few times. This sequence joins TRBV6-5 and TRBJ2-5; no clear D gene. Germline V lookup: CDR1 MNHEY, CDR2 SVGAGI. The CDR3 contains 14 residues. V shed 6 bases and J shed 2 bases, with 13 bases lying between them. In DNA form, the CDR3 reads TGTGCCAGCAGCCATGCCACAGATCAAGAGACCCAGTACTTC. This sequence encodes CASSHATDQETQYF.

The V gene is TRBV4-1, the J gene TRBJ2-7, with 10 bases identical to TRBD1. Trimming cost V 0 bases and J 6 bases; bases outside gene matches: 8. This CDR3 contains 16 residues. Germline values: CDR1 MGHRA, CDR2 YSYEKL. In DNA form, the CDR3 reads TGCGCCAGCAGCCAAGATTTGACAGGGGGCATGGGCGAGCAGTACTTC. Translating it yields CASSQDLTGGMGEQYF.

The chain joins TRBV10-3 to TRBJ1-6, with 7 bases matching TRBD1. Germline CDR1 reads ENHRY; CDR2 reads SYGVKD. The ends lost 3 bases at V and 7 bases at J; junction bases unmatched: 9. CDR3 length: 16 residues. This CDR3 reads CAISDGWDRTNSPLHF. The CDR3 DNA reads as TGTGCCATCAGTGACGGGTGGGACAGAACAAATTCACCCCTCCACTTT.

V gene TRBV27 combines with J gene TRBJ2-7; the match to TRBD1 covers 10 bases. J was trimmed by 4 bases and V by 3 bases; bases with no gene match: 9. Germline-derived CDR1 and CDR2 are MNHEY and SMNVEV (reference sequence). This CDR3 region has 16 residues. CDR3 residues: CASSFTQTGGVYEQYF. CDR3 bases: TGTGCCAGCAGTTTCACTCAGACAGGGGGCGTTTACGAGCAGTACTTC.

The V and J genes are TRBV7-9 and TRBJ2-2; D uncertain. The CDR3 contains 13 residues. V lost 4 bases to trimming and J lost 5 bases, with 8 bases between them. Germline loops: CDR1 SEHNR, CDR2 FQNEAQ (reference sequence). In DNA, the CDR3 is TGTGCCAGCAGCTGTCTGGATACCGGGGAGCTGTTTTTT. It translates to CASSCLDTGELFF.

This clonotype has a count of ten or more. V gene TRBV11-1 combines with J gene TRBJ2-7, with D possibly TRBD2 on 5 matching bases. The CDR3 is 15 amino acids. Trimming took off 1 base at V and 2 bases at J, with 12 bases between the two ends. Germline V gives CDR1 SGHAT, CDR2 FQDESV (reference sequence). CDR3 in amino acids: CASSLEARGTYEQYF. DNA of the CDR3: TGTGCCAGCAGCTTAGAAGCCCGGGGAACCTACGAGCAGTACTTC.

This chain joins TRBV6-5 and TRBJ1-2, with unresolved D. The CDR3 extends over 12 amino acids. Germline V gene sequence: CDR1 MNHEY, CDR2 SVGAGI. V was clipped by 8 bases and J by 2 bases, with 9 bases between them. This CDR3 is CASGGANYGYTF. The DNA for the CDR3 is TGTGCCAGCGGCGGAGCAAACTATGGCTACACCTTC.

This chain links TRBV3-1 with TRBJ2-1, with 7 positions matching TRBD2. The CDR3 length is 14 residues. V trimming: 1 base; J trimming: 6 bases; junction bases outside the gene matches: 3. Germline V gene lookup returns CDR1 LGHDT and CDR2 YNNKEL (reference sequence). The DNA for the CDR3 is TGTGCCAGCAGCCAAGTGGGAGGGGTCAATGAGCAGTTCTTC. It encodes CASSQVGGVNEQFF.

Many counts were recorded for this clonotype. The V and J genes are TRBV4-1 and TRBJ1-2; D not certain. Looked up from germline, CDR1 is MGHRA and CDR2 is YSYEKL. The CDR3 covers 12 residues. Between the trimmed V and J ends, which lost 1 base and 5 bases, there was a span of 5 bases. The CDR3, as DNA: TGCGCCAGCAGCCAAGGCGTTTATGGCTACACCTTC. Its protein product is CASSQGVYGYTF.

The CDR3 sequence is CASSLSPGVIQETQYF. CDR3 bases: TGCGCCAGCAGCTTGTCGCCGGGCGTTATACAAGAGACCCAGTACTTC. This chain links TRBV5-1 with TRBJ2-5; D call uncertain. The V end was cut by 1 base, the J end by 2 bases, with 15 bases between. The CDR3 runs to 16 residues. Germline CDR1 reads SGHRS; CDR2 reads YFSETQ. The full variable domain, in which reference TRBV5-1 and TRBJ2-5 provide the parts outside the CDR3, is KAGVTQTPRYLIKTRGQQVTLSCSPISGHRSVSWYQQTPGQGLQFLFEYFSETQRNKGNFPGRFSGRQFSNSRSEMNVSTLELGDSALYLCASSLSPGVIQETQYFGPGTRLLVL.

The chain couples TRBV30 to TRBJ1-6; 7 nucleotides align to TRBD1. Trimming cost V 3 bases and J 6 bases; bases outside gene matches: 2. This CDR3 has 13 amino acids. Germline CDR1 GTSNPN, CDR2 SVGIG (reference sequence). The CDR3 spells CAWSGQVNSPLHF. The CDR3 region has the DNA TGTGCCTGGAGCGGACAGGTTAATTCACCCCTCCACTTT. Together with reference TRBV30 and TRBJ1-6, the CDR3 gives the full variable domain: SQTIHQWPATLVQPVGSPLSLECTVEGTSNPNLYWYRQAAGRGLQLLFYSVGIGQISSEVPQNLSASRPQDRQFILSSKKLLLSDSGFYLCAWSGQVNSPLHFGNGTRLTVT.

The chain joins TRBV20-1 to TRBJ1-6; D gene ambiguous. Trimming removed 3 bases from V and 6 bases from J, with 12 bases in between. This CDR3 region has 14 residues. Germline lookup yields CDR1 DFQATT and CDR2 SNEGSKA (reference sequence). CDR3 loop: CSARRQRTNSPLHF. For the CDR3, the DNA is TGCAGTGCTAGGAGGCAGAGGACTAATTCACCCCTCCACTTT.

This clonotype occurred a few times. V gene TRBV11-2 combines with J gene TRBJ2-1; tentative D call: TRBD1 (6 bases). Germline V gene data show CDR1 as SGHAT and CDR2 as FQNNGV. V lost 4 bases, J lost 1 base, and 8 bases lay in between. The CDR3 covers 14 residues. Written as DNA, the CDR3 is TGTGCCAGCAGCTCACAGGGTTCCTACAATGAGCAGTTCTTC. It encodes CASSSQGSYNEQFF. The entire variable domain, with the rest obtained from reference TRBV11-2 and TRBJ2-1, is as follows: EAGVAQSPRYKIIEKRQSVAFWCNPISGHATLYWYQQILGQGPKLLIQFQNNGVVDDSQLPKDRFSAERLKGVDSTLKIQPAKLEDSAVYLCASSSQGSYNEQFFGPGTRLTVL.

The genes are TRBV25-1 and TRBJ2-7; D is unresolved. The CDR3 loop spans 13 amino acids. Germline CDR1 MGHDK, CDR2 SYGVNS. Trimming took off 8 bases at V and 6 bases at J, with 17 bases between the two ends. The CDR3 DNA reads TGTGCCAGCGTAACGCTCCGGTTCGTCGAGCAGTACTTC. This gives the protein CASVTLRFVEQYF.

This clonotype was observed a handful of times. The chain has TRBV19 and TRBJ2-7, with no clear D. Trimming took 6 bases from V and 2 from J, leaving 14 bases between them. The CDR3 has 14 amino acids. Germline CDR1 is LNHDA and CDR2 is SQIVND (reference sequence). CDR3 nucleotide sequence: TGTGCCAGTAGAGCTACAAATCCCCCCTACGAGCAGTACTTC. Its translation: CASRATNPPYEQYF.

Turning to this clonotype: Given a much more abundant clone one base away, this may be a read error. The V call is TRBV5-1, the J call TRBJ2-4, with D perhaps being TRBD1 or TRBD2 (5 bases each). CDR3 size: 13 residues. CDR1 and CDR2 (germline): SGHRS, YFSETQ. V was pared by 1 base and J by 13 bases, with 15 bases between. This CDR3 is CASSLYDWDGQYF. The DNA for the CDR3 is TGCGCCAGCAGCTTGTACGATTGGGACGGGCAGTACTTC.

The chain joins TRBV5-5 to TRBJ2-5; 11 bases are shared with TRBD2. The length of the CDR3 is 15 residues. The V segment lost 4 bases and the J segment 2 bases; nucleotides outside the gene matches: 4. From germline, CDR1 is SGHKS and CDR2 YYEKEE (reference sequence). As DNA, the CDR3 is TGTGCCAGCAGCGGACTAGCGGGCCAACAAGAGACCCAGTACTTC. Residues: CASSGLAGQQETQYF.